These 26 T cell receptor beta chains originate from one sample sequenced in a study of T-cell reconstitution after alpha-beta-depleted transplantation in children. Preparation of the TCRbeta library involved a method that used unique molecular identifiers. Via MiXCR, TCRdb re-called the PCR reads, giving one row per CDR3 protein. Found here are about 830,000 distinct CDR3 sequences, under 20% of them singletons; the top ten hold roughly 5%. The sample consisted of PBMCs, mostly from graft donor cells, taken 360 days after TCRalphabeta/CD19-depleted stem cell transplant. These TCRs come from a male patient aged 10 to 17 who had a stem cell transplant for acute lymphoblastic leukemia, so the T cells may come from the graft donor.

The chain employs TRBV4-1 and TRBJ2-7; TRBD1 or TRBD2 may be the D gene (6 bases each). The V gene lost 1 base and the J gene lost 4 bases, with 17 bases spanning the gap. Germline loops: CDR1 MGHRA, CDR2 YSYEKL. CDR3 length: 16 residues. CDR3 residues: CASSQVLPGGGYEQYF. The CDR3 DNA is TGCGCCAGCAGCCAAGTCCTCCCCGGGGGCGGGTACGAGCAGTACTTC.

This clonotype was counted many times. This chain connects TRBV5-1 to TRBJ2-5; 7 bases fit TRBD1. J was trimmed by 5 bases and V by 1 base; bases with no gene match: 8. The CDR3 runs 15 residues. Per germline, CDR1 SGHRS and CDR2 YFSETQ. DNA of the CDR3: TGCGCCAGCAGCTTGTCTGGGACAGCCGGGGAGACCCAGTACTTC. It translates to CASSLSGTAGETQYF.

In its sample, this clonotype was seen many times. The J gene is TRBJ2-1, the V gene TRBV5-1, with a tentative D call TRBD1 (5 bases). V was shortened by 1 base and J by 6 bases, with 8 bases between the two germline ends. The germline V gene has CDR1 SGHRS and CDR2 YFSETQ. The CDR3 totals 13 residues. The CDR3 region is CASSLNGANEQFF. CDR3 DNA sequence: TGCGCCAGCAGCTTGAATGGGGCCAATGAGCAGTTCTTC. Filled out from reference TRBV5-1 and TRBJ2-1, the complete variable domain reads KAGVTQTPRYLIKTRGQQVTLSCSPISGHRSVSWYQQTPGQGLQFLFEYFSETQRNKGNFPGRFSGRQFSNSRSEMNVSTLELGDSALYLCASSLNGANEQFFGPGTRLTVL.

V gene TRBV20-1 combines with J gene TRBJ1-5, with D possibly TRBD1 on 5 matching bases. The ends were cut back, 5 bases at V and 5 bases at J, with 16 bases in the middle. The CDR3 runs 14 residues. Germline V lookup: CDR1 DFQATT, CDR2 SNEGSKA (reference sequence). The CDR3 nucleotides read TGCAGTGCTCACAGGTTCGGAAGGGATCAGCCCCAGCATTTT. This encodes CSAHRFGRDQPQHF.

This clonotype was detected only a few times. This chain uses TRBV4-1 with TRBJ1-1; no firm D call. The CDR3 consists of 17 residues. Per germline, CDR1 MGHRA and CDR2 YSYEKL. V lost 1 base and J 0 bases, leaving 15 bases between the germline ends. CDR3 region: CASSQAAAGFMNTEAFF. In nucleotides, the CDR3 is TGCGCCAGCAGCCAAGCGGCTGCGGGGTTCATGAACACTGAAGCTTTCTTT.

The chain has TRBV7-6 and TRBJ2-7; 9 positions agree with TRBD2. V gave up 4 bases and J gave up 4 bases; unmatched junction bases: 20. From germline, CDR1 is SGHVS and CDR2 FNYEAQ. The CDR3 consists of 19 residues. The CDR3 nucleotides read TGTGCCAGCAGCTACTCCAGGGTAGCGGGAGCAGGGGGGGGGTACGAGCAGTACTTC. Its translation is CASSYSRVAGAGGGYEQYF.

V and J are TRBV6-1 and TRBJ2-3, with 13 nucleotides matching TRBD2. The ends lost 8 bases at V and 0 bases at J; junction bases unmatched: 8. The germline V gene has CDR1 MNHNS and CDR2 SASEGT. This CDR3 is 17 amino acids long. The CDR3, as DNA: TGTGCCAGCTTAACTAGCGGGAGGGCCTTGAGCACAGATACGCAGTATTTT. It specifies CASLTSGRALSTDTQYF.

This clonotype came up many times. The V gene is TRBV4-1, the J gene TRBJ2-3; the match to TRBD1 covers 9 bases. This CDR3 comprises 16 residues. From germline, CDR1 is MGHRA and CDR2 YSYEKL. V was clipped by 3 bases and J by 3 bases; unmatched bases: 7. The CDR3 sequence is CASSQDRGSPTDTQYF. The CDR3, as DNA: TGCGCCAGCAGCCAGGACAGGGGATCACCTACAGATACGCAGTATTTT.

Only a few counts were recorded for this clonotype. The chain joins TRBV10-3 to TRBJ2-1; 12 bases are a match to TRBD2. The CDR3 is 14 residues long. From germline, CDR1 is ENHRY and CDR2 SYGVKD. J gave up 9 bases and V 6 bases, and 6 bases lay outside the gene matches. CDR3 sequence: CAISSSGRDGEQFF. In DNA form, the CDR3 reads TGTGCCATCAGCTCTAGCGGGAGGGACGGTGAGCAGTTCTTC.

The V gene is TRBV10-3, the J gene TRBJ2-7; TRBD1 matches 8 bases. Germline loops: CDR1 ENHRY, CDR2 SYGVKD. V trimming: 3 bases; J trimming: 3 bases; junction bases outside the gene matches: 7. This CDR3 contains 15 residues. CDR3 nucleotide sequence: TGTGCCATCAGTGACGAGTGGACAGGGTACTACGAGCAGTACTTC. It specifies CAISDEWTGYYEQYF.

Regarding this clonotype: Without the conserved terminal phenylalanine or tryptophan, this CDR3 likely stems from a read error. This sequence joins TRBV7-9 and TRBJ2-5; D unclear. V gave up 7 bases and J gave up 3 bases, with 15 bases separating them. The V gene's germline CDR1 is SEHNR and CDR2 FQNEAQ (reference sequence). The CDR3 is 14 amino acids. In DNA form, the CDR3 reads TGTGCCAGCATCCCTTCCCAGTTAAAAGAGACCCAGTACTAC. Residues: CASIPSQLKETQYY.

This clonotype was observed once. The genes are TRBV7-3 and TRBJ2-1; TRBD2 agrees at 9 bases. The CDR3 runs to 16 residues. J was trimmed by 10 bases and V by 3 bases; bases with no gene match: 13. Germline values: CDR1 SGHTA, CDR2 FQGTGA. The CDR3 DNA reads TGTGCCAGCAGCTTTAGCGGGGGATCGCCGGTTGGGGAGCAGTTCTTC. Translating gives CASSFSGGSPVGEQFF.

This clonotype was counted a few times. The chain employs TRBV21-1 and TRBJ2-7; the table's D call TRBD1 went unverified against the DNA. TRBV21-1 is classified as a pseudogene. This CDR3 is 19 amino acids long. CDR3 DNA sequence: TGTGCCAGCAGCAAAGTTGAGCCGGGACAGGGCCGCGATAAAGACGAGCAGTACTTC. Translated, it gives CASSKVEPGQGRDKDEQYF.

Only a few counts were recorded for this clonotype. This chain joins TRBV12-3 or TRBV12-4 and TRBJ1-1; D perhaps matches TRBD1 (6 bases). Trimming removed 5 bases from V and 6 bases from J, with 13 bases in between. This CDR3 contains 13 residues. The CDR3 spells CASSDQGSPEAFF. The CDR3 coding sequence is TGTGCCAGCAGTGACCAGGGGAGCCCTGAAGCTTTCTTT.

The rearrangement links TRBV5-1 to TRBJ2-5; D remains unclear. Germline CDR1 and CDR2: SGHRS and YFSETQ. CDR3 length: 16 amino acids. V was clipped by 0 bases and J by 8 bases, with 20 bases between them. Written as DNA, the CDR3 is TGCGCCAGCAGCTTGGTCTCTGGATATCAAGAGAAAACCCAGTACTTC. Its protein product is CASSLVSGYQEKTQYF.

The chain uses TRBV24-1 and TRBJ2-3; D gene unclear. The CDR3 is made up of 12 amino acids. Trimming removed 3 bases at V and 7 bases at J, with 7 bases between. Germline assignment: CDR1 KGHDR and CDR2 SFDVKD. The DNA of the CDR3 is TGTGCCACCAGTGATCCGGTGCATACGCAGTATTTT. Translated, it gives CATSDPVHTQYF.

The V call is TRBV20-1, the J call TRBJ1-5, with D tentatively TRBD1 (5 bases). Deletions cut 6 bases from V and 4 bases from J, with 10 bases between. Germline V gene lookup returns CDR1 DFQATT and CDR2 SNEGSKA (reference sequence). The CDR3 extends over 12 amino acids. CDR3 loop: CSARTPNQPQHF. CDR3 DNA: TGCAGTGCGCGGACACCTAATCAGCCCCAGCATTTT.

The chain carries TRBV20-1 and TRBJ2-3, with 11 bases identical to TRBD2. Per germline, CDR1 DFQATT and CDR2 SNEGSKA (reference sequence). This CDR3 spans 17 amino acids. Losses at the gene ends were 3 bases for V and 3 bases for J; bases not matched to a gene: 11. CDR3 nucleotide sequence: TGCAGTGCTAGTCCCCTGACTAGCGGGGCGCGGACAGATACGCAGTATTTT. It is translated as CSASPLTSGARTDTQYF.

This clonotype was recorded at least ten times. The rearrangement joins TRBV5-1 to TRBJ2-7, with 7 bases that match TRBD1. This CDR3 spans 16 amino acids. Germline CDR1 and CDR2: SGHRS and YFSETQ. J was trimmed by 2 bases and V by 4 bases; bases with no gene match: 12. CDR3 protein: CASSPGQMMKAYEQYF. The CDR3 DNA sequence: TGCGCCAGCAGCCCGGGACAGATGATGAAGGCCTACGAGCAGTACTTC.

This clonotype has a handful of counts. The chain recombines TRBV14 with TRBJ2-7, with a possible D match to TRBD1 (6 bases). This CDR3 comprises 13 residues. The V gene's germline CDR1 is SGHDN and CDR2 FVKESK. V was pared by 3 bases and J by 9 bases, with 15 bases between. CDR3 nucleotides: TGTGCCAGCAGCCACTTGGACAGTGCTCGGCAGTACTTC. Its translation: CASSHLDSARQYF.

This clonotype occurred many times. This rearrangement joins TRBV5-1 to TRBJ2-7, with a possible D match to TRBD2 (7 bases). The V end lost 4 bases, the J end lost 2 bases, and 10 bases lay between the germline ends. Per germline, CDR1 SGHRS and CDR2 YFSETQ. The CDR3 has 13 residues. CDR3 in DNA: TGCGCCAGCAGCACAGGGACTACCTACGAGCAGTACTTC. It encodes CASSTGTTYEQYF.

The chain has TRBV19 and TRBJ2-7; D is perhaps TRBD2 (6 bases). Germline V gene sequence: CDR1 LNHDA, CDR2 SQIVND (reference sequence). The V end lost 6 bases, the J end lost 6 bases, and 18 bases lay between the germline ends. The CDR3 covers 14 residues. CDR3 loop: CASRNQEGFGEQYF. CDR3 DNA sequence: TGTGCCAGTAGGAACCAGGAGGGTTTCGGCGAGCAGTACTTC.

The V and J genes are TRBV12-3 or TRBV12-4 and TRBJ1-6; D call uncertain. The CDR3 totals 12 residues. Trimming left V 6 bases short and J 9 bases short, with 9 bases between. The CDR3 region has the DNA TGTGCCAGCAGCGCCGGGCGTTCACCCCTCCACTTT. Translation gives CASSAGRSPLHF.

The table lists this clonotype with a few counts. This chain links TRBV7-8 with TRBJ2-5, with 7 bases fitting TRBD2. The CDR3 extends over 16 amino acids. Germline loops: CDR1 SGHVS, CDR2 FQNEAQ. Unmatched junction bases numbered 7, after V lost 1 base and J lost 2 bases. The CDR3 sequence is CASSLGTGGSQETQYF. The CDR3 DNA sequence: TGTGCCAGCAGCTTAGGAACTGGCGGGAGTCAAGAGACCCAGTACTTC.

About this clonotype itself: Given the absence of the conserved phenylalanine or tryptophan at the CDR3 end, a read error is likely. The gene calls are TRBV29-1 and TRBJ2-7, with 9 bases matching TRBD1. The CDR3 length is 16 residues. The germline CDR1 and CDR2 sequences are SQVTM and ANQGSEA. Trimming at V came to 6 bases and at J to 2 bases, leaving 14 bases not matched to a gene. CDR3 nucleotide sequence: TGCAGCGTCCTCCTTCCGGGACAGGGTCACCCCTACGAGCAGTACTAC. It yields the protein CSVLLPGQGHPYEQYY.

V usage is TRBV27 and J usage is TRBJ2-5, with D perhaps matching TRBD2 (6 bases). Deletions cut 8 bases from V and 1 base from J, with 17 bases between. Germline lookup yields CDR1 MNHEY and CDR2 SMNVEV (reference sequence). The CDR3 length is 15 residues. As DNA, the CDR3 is TGTGCCAGCTCCGGGGAGTGGGACTTCCAAGAGACCCAGTACTTC. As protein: CASSGEWDFQETQYF.